Described below is a single T cell receptor (beta chain) sequence and its context. The sample comes from a study of T cell responses to AZD1222 COVID-19 vaccine. Germline CDR1 and CDR2: GTSNPN and SVGIG (reference sequence). After removal of 8 bases from V and 4 bases from J, the junction contained 7 bases not matched to a gene. This CDR3 is 13 amino acids long. The method was immunoSEQ multiplex PCR; TCRdb's version includes in-frame clones alone and lacks a portion of them. The sample yields 100,000 to 150,000 clones, approximately 92% seen once. V gene TRBV30 combines with J gene TRBJ1-3, with 8 nucleotides matching TRBD1. This specimen was peripheral blood, taken 28 days after the second AZD1222 dose. The origin of this receptor is an adult who received the AZD1222 COVID-19 vaccine. The CDR3 DNA is TGTGCCAGCGGGACAGGACGAGGAAACACCATATATTTT. This sequence encodes CASGTGRGNTIYF.